What follows describes a single T cell receptor (beta chain). CDR1 is ENHRY, CDR2 SYGVKD, per germline. CDR3 length: 16 amino acids. Trimming took off 0 bases at V and 6 bases at J, with 15 bases between the two ends. Clones were read by immunoSEQ multiplex PCR, and TCRdb kept only the in-frame ones, dropping some. Of some 2,000,000 clones detected, over 85% appear once; the ten largest clones hold approximately 0.13%. The data were obtained in a study of shared clonotypes between healthy human individuals. Across the study: Two female and a few male donors aged 18 to 49 were enrolled.

The sample taken for sequencing was naive CD4+ T cells sorted from blood. The subset: CD45RA+ positively selected. The source of this sequence is a man between 18 and 29 years old in good health. This chain links TRBV10-3 with TRBJ2-1; D unclear. The CDR3 loop is CAISESSPAHSNEQFF. Here the CDR3 DNA reads TGTGCCATCAGTGAGTCAAGTCCAGCACATTCCAATGAGCAGTTCTTC.